Sequencing of this TCR beta chain was carried out in a study of T cell repertoires in cytomegalovirus infection. The overall study: Recently identified HLA-C-restricted CMV epitopes and well-studied HLA-B-restricted CMV epitopes were used by the study. It was the public TCR beta signatures that indicated both CMV infection and matching HLA type. The study, taken as a whole, reports: Of the TCR beta families, the public ones yielded a cumulative frequency that identified carriers of CMV plus the relevant HLA. The ex vivo response was dominated by HLA-C-restricted CMV-specific TCR beta clonotypes.

TCRdb re-analysed the reads in MiXCR, keeping a single row per CDR3 protein. The profile shows around 900,000 distinct CDR3 sequences, roughly 31% of them singletons. The V end lost 1 base, the J end lost 5 bases, and 5 bases lay between the germline ends. Germline V gene lookup returns CDR1 SGHVS and CDR2 FNYEAQ. CDR3 size: 13 residues. At least ten counts were recorded for this clonotype. Its antigen is undetermined. V gene TRBV7-6 combines with J gene TRBJ1-4; the D is unclear. Material: cultured CD8+ T cells from PBMCs, obtained from culture after CMV antigen stimulation. The receptor's source is a human donor in good health (CMV status not recorded). Some clones in this sample may be carry-over from other donors' samples. CDR3 region: CASSLDGNEKLFF. The CDR3 nucleotides read TGTGCCAGCAGCTTAGACGGGAATGAAAAACTGTTTTTT.